Given below is one T cell receptor (beta chain) in context. These data belong to a study of T cell changes during pregnancy in multiple sclerosis. Germline V gene lookup returns CDR1 WNHNN and CDR2 SYGVQD (reference sequence). The CDR3 extends over 14 amino acids. Losses at the gene ends were 6 bases for V and 8 bases for J; bases not matched to a gene: 10. Repertoires were generated with immunoSEQ multiplex PCR, while TCRdb's copy carries only in-frame clones and drops some. The sample includes roughly 40,000 clones, about 93% seen only once; the top ten take around 0.41%. The TCR originated in a female donor with multiple sclerosis, enrolled in a pregnancy study. The chain couples TRBV10-1 to TRBJ1-2, with 9 bases lining up with TRBD1. The material sequenced was CD4+ T cells from peripheral blood mononuclear cells, taken in the third trimester of pregnancy. In DNA form, the CDR3 reads TGCGCCAGCAGGGATTCCACAGGGGGCGGCGGCTACACCTTC. Residues: CASRDSTGGGGYTF.